Listed below are T cell receptor beta chains from one sample, sequenced in a study of cytomegalovirus exposure and HLA in healthy donors. Clones were sequenced by immunoSEQ multiplex PCR, and TCRdb holds only the in-frame ones, with some missing. Altogether some 190,000 clones are present, 86% being singletons, with the ten largest covering over 1.3%. The sequenced sample consisted of PBMCs. These receptors were obtained from a woman under 30 in good health and CMV-seronegative. CDR3s include the opening cysteine and the closing phenylalanine or tryptophan. The D gene is left open where the match is weak. Rows give clone size only sometimes, using once, few, many, or a class for an expanded clone.

j_call	clone_size	d_call	v_call	cdr3_nt	cdr3_aa
TRBJ2-7	few	TRBD1	TRBV14	TGTGCCAGCAGCCAAAACAGACAGGGCGTTTCCTACGAGCAGTACTTC	CASSQNRQGVSYEQYF
TRBJ2-1	.	.	TRBV5-5	TGTGCCAGCAGCTTGGTTGAGTCCCGCATCCATGAGCAGTTCTTC	CASSLVESRIHEQFF
TRBJ2-1	.	.	TRBV10-2	TGCGCCAGCAGTGAGTTAAATGAGCAGTTCTTC	CASSELNEQFF
TRBJ1-5	.	.	TRBV27	TGTGCCAGCAGCCCTACTGCTATCCAGCCCCAGCATTTT	CASSPTAIQPQHF
TRBJ1-4	.	TRBD1	TRBV5-1	TGCGCCAGCAGCTTGGATGGGCAGGGGGCAACTAATGAAAAACTGTTTTTT	CASSLDGQGATNEKLFF
TRBJ1-1	.	TRBD1	TRBV4-1	TGCGCCAGCAGCCAAGTCTTTTACAGGGGAAACACTGAAGCTTTCTTT	CASSQVFYRGNTEAFF
TRBJ2-2	.	.	TRBV10-1	TGCGCCAGCAGTCCCCTCGCGAGAACCGGGGAGCTGTTTTTT	CASSPLARTGELFF
TRBJ2-1	.	TRBD2	TRBV6-1	TGTGCCAGCAGTGAAGGGGGTGGCGGGAGGTACAATGAGCAGTTCTTC	CASSEGGGGRYNEQFF
TRBJ2-1	.	.	TRBV9	TGTGCCAGCAGCCCACGAACTACAGGTTGGAGCTCCTACAATGAGCAGTTCTTC	CASSPRTTGWSSYNEQFF
TRBJ2-1	.	.	TRBV27	TGTGCCAGCAGTTTATACGGAATAGGGGGTGAGCAGTTCTTC	CASSLYGIGGEQFF
TRBJ1-6	.	.	TRBV7-8	TGTGCCAGCAGACAGACACTAGCTAAGAGCTCCTATAATTCACCCCTCCACTTT	CASRQTLAKSSYNSPLHF
TRBJ1-1	.	TRBD1	TRBV2	TGTGCCAGCAGTGATCGACAGGGAACCACTGAAGCTTTCTTT	CASSDRQGTTEAFF
TRBJ1-2	.	TRBD1	TRBV9	TGTGCCAGCAGCACCCAAGGACAGGGGGCAGGGGGCTACACCTTC	CASSTQGQGAGGYTF
TRBJ2-7	.	TRBD2	TRBV11-2	TGTGCCAGCAGCTTAGATGCGGGGGTGTCCTACGAGCAGTACTTC	CASSLDAGVSYEQYF
TRBJ1-2	.	.	TRBV6-1	TGTGCCAGCAGTGTGACAGGTCTCTATGGCTACACCTTC	CASSVTGLYGYTF
TRBJ1-2	.	TRBD1	TRBV27	TGTGCCAGCAGTTTGCAACAGGGGGTTGAGGGCTACACCTTC	CASSLQQGVEGYTF